This TCR beta chain originates from a study of T cells in localized non-small cell lung cancer. The V gene lost 3 bases and the J gene lost 0 bases, with 15 bases spanning the gap. Germline V gene data show CDR1 as SGHDN and CDR2 as FVKESK. CDR3 length: 17 amino acids. The repertoire was sequenced with immunoSEQ multiplex PCR; TCRdb's copy has only in-frame clones and lacks some. The profile shows fewer than 25,000 clones, 80% to 95% of them singletons. The starting material was peripheral blood, obtained before any cancer treatment. This TCR came from a man aged 35-75 years with stage III squamous cell lung carcinoma. This chain connects TRBV14 to TRBJ2-1, with D perhaps TRBD2 (7 bases). CDR3 nucleotides: TGTGCCAGCAGCCAGGGGGGGGGCATCTACTCCTACAATGAGCAGTTCTTC. This translates into CASSQGGGIYSYNEQFF.